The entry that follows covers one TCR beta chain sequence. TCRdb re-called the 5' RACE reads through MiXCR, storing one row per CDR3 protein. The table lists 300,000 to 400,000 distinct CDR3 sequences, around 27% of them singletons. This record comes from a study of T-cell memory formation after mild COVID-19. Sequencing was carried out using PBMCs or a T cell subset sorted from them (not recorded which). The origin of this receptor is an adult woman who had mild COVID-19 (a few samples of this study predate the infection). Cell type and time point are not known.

The DNA of the CDR3 is TGTGCCAGCAGTTACACCGGGACAGGGAATCAGTACGAGCAGTACTTC. This gives the protein CASSYTGTGNQYEQYF. The genes are TRBV6-5 and TRBJ2-7; 9 bases fit TRBD1. The length of the CDR3 is 16 residues. CDR1 is MNHEY, CDR2 SVGAGI, per germline. The junction had 9 bases not matched to a gene; V was cut back by 2 bases and J by 4 bases.